The present T cell receptor (beta chain) was sequenced within a study of breast tumors, draining lymph nodes, adjacent tissues. Axillary draining lymph nodes of breast cancer patients supplied the node samples. This clonotype was seen many times. TCRdb recomputed calls from the multiplex PCR reads with MiXCR, one row per CDR3 protein. The sample consists of 84,000 or so distinct CDR3 sequences, around 30% of them appearing once. Germline V gene sequence: CDR1 ENHRY, CDR2 SYGVKD. This CDR3 is built from 17 residues. Deletions cut 5 bases from V and 1 base from J, with 17 bases between. The clonotype comes from a female donor with breast cancer. Some clones in this sample may be carry-over from other donors' samples. The V and J genes are TRBV10-3 and TRBJ2-2; no definite D call. Sample: axillary lymph node tissue. The CDR3 here is CAISLGFRNRNTGELFF. As DNA, the CDR3 is TGTGCCATCAGTCTAGGGTTCAGGAATCGGAACACCGGGGAGCTGTTTTTT.